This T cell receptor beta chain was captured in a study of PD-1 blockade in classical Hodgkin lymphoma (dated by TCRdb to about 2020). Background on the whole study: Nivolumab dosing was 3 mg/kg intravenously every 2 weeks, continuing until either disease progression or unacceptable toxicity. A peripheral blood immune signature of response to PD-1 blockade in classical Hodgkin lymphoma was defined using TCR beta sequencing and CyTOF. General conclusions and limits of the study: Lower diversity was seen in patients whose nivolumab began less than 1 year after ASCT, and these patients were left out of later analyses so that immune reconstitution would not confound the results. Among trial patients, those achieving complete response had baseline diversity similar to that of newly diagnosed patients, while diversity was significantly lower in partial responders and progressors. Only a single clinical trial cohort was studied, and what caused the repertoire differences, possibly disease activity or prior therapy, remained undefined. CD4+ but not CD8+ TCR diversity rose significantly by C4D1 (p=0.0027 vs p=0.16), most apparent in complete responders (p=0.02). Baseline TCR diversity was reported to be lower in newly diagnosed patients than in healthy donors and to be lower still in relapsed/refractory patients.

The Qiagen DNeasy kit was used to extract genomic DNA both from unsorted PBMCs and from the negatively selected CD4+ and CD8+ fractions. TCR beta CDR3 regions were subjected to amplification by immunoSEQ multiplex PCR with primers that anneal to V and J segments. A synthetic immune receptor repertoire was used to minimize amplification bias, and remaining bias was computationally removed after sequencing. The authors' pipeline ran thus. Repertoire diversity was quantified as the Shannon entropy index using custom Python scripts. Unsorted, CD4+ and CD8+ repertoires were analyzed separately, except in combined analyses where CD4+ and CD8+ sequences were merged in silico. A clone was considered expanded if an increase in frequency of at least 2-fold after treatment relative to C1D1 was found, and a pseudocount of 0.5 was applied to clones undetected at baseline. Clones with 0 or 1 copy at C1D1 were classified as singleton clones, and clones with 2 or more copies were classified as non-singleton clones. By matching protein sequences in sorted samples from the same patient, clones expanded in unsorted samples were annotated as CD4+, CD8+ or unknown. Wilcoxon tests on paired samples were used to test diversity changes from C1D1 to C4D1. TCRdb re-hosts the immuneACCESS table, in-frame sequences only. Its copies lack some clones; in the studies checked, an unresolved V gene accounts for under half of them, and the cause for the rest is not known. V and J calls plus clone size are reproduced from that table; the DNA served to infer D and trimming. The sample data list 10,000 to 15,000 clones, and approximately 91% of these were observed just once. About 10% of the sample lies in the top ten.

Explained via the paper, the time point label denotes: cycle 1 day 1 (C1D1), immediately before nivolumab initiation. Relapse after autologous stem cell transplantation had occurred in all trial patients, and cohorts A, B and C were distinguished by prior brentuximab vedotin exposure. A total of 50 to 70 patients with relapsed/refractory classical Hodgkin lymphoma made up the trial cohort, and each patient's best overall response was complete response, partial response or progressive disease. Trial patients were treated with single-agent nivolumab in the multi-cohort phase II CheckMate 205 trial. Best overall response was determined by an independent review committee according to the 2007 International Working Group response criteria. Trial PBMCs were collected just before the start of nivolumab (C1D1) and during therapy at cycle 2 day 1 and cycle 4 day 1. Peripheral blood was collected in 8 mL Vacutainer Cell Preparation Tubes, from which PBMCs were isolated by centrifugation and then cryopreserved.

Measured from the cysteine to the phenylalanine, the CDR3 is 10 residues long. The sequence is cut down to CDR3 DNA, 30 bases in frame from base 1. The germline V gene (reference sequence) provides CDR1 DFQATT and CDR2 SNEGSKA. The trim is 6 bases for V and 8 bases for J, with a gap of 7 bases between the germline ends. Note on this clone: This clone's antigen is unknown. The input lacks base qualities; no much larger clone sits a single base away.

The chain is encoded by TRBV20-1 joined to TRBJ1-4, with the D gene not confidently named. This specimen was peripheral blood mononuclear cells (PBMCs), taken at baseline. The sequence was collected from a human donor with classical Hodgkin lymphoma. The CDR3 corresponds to CSATSEKLFF. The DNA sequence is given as TGCAGTGCCACTAGCGAAAAACTGTTTTTT.